This TCR beta chain came from a study of early T cells in non-severe SARS-CoV-2 infection. About the research overall: It was bulk RNA from unsorted whole blood that was sequenced, and the chains were unpaired. Points from the study as a whole: Lookups in VDJdb leaned toward anti-spike CD8 responses and missed private and CD4 specificities.

This clonotype was observed many times. The antigen is unknown. V gave up 0 bases and J gave up 5 bases, with 4 bases separating them. There are 12 residues in the CDR3. The protocol attached unique molecular identifiers to individual cDNA molecules. Via MiXCR, TCRdb re-called the 5' RACE reads, giving one row per CDR3 protein. The data contain under 25,000 distinct CDR3 sequences, more than 4% of them singletons. The receptor was isolated from an adult who was a healthcare worker with PCR-confirmed SARS-CoV-2 infection or an uninfected control (not recorded which). The rearrangement joins TRBV12-3 or TRBV12-4 to TRBJ1-2; the D is unclear. The sequenced material came from whole blood. The CDR3 region is CASSLARYGYTF. DNA for the CDR3: TGTGCCAGCAGTTTAGCCAGGTATGGCTACACCTTC.